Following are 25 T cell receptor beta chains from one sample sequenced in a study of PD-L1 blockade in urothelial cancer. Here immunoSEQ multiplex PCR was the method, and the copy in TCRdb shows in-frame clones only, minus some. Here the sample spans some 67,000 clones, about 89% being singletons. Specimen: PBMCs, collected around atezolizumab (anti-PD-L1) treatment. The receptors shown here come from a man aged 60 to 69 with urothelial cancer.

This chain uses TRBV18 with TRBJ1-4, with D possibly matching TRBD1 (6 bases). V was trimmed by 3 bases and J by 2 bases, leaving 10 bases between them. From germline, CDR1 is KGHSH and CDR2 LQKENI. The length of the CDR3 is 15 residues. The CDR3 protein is CASSPTTGTNEKLFF. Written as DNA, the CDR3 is TGTGCCAGCTCACCGACGACAGGTACTAATGAAAAACTGTTTTTT.

This CDR3 is CSLRRTDGEQFF. The CDR3 coding sequence is TGCAGCCTACGCCGGACAGATGGTGAGCAGTTCTTC. The chain combines TRBV29-1 with TRBJ2-1; D perhaps matches TRBD1 (6 bases). CDR1 is SQVTM, CDR2 ANQGSEA, per germline. V lost 8 bases and J 9 bases, leaving 17 bases between the germline ends. The CDR3 consists of 12 residues.

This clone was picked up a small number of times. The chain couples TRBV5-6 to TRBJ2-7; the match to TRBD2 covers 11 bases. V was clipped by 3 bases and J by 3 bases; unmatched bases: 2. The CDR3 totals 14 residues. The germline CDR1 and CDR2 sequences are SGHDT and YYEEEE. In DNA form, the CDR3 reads TGTGCCAGCAGCTCCGGGACTAGCGGCTACGAGCAGTACTTC. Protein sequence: CASSSGTSGYEQYF.

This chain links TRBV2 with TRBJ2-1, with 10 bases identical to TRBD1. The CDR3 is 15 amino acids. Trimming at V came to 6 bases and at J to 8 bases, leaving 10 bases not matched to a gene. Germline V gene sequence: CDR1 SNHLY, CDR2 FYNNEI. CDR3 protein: CASRRQGALGDEQFF. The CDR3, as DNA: TGTGCCAGCAGACGACAGGGGGCGTTAGGGGATGAGCAGTTCTTC.

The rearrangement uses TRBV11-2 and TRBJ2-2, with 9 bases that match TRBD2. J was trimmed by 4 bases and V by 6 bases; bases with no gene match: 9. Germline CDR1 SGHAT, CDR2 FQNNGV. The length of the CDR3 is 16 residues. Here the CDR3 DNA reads TGTGCCAGCAGGCGTCCGGGACTAGCACTCACCGGGGAGCTGTTTTTT. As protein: CASRRPGLALTGELFF.

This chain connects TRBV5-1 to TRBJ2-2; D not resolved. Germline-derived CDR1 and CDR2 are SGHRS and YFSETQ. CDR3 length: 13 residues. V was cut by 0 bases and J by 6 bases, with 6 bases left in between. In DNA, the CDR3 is TGCGCCAGCAGCTTGGTCTTCTCCGGGGAGCTGTTTTTT. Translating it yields CASSLVFSGELFF.

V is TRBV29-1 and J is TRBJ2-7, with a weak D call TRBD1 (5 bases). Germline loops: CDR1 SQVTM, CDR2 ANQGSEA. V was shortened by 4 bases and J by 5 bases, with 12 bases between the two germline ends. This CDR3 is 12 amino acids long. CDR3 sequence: CSVAAGFNEQYF. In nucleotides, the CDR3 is TGCAGCGTTGCGGCAGGGTTCAACGAGCAGTACTTC.

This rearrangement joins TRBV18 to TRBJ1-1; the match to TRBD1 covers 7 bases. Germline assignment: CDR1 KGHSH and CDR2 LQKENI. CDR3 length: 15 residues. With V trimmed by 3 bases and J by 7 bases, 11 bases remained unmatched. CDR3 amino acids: CASSPPVTGPLEAFF. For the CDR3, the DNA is TGTGCCAGCTCACCTCCCGTGACAGGGCCTCTTGAAGCTTTCTTT.

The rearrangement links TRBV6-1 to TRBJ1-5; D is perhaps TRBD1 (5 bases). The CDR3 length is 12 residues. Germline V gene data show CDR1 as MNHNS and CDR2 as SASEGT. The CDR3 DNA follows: TGTGCGGAGGGACCGGGGTATCAGCCCCAGCATTTT. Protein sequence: CAEGPGYQPQHF.

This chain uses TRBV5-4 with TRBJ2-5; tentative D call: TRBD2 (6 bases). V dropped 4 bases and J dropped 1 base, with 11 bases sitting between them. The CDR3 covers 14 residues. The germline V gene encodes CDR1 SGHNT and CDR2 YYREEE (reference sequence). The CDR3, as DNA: TGTGCCAGCAGCCGTATGGGACTCCAAGAGACCCAGTACTTC. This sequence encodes CASSRMGLQETQYF.

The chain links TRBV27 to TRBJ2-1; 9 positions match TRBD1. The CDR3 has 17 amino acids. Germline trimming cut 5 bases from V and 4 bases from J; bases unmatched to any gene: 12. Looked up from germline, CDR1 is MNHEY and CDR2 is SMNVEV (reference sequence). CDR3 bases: TGTGCCAGCAGTCGCACATCCGGGACAGGGTCTTACAATGAGCAGTTCTTC. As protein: CASSRTSGTGSYNEQFF.

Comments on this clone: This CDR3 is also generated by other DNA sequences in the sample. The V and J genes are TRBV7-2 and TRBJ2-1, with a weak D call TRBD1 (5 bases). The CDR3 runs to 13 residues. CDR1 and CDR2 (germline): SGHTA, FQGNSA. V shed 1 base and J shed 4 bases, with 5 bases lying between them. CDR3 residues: CASSLDRYNEQFF. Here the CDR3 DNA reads TGTGCCAGCAGCTTAGACAGGTACAATGAGCAGTTCTTC.

As DNA, the CDR3 is TGCGCCAGCAGCCCGGGACTAGCATGGGAGCAGTTCTTC. Amino acids: CASSPGLAWEQFF. The chain couples TRBV4-3 to TRBJ2-1; 9 bases align to TRBD2. Germline V gene sequence: CDR1 LGHNA, CDR2 YSLEER. This CDR3 region has 13 residues. V lost 4 bases to trimming and J lost 10 bases; unmatched junction nucleotides: 5.

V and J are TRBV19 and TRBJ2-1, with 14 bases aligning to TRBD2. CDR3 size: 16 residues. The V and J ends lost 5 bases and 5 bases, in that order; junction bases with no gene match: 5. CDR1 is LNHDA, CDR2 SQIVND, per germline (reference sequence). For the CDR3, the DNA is TGTGCCAGTAGTTCTGGACTAGCGGGGGGACACAATGAGCAGTTCTTC. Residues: CASSSGLAGGHNEQFF.

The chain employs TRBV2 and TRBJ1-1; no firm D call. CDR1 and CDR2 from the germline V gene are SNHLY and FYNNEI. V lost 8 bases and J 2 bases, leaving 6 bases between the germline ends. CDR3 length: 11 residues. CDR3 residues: CASSSNTEAFF. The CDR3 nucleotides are TGTGCCAGCTCGAGCAACACTGAAGCTTTCTTT.

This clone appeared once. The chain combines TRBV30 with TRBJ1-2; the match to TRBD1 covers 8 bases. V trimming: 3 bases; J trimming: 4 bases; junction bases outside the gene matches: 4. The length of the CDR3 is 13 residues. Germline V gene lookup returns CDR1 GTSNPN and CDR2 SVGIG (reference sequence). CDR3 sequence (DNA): TGTGCCTGGAGCCTACAGGGGGGCTATGGCTACACCTTC. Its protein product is CAWSLQGGYGYTF.

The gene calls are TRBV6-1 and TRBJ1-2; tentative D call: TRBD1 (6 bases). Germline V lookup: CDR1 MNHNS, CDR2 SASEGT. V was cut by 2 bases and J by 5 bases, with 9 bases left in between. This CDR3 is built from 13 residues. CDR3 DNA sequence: TGTGCCAGCAGTGAATTGGGGGCGTATGGCTACACCTTC. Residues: CASSELGAYGYTF.

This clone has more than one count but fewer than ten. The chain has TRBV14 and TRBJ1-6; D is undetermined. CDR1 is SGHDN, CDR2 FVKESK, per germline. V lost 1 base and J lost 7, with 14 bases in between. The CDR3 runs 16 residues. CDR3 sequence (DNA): TGTGCCAGCAGCCAAGTCGTGGGCAGAGACAATTCACCCCTCCACTTT. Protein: CASSQVVGRDNSPLHF.

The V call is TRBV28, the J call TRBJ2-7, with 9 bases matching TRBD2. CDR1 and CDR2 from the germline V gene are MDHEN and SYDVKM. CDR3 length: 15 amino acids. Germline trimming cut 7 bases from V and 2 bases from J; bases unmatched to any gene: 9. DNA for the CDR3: TGTGCCAGCATCACTGGGGCGGGAGGGCCCTACGAGCAGTACTTC. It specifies CASITGAGGPYEQYF.

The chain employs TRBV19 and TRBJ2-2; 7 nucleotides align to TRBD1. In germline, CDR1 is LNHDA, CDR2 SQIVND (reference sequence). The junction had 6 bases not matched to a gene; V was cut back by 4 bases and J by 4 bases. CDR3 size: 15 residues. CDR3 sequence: CASSTGQKFTGELFF. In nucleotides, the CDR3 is TGTGCCAGTAGTACGGGACAGAAATTCACCGGGGAGCTGTTTTTT.

CDR3 in DNA: TGTGCCAGCAGCGTAGGGGAGGGGAACACCATATATTTT. Translated, it gives CASSVGEGNTIYF. The rearrangement uses TRBV9 and TRBJ1-3, with D possibly being TRBD1 (5 bases). The CDR3 extends over 13 amino acids. V was trimmed by 0 bases and J by 7 bases, leaving 8 bases between them. Germline V gene lookup returns CDR1 SGDLS and CDR2 YYNGEE.

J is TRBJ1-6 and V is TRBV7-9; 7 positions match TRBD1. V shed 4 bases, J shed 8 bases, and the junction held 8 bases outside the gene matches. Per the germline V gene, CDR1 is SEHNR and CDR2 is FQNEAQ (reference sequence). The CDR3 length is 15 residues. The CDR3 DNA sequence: TGTGCCAGCAGCTCGGGACAGCGAATTGATTCACCCCTCCACTTT. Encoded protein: CASSSGQRIDSPLHF.

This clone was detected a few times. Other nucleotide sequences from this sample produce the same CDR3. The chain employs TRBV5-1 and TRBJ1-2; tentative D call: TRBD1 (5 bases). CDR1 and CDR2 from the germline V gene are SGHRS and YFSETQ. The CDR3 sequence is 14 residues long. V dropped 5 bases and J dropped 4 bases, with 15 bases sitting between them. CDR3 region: CASRETGGGYGYTF. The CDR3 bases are TGCGCCAGCAGGGAGACGGGGGGTGGCTATGGCTACACCTTC. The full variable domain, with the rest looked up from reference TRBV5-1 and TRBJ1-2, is KAGVTQTPRYLIKTRGQQVTLSCSPISGHRSVSWYQQTPGQGLQFLFEYFSETQRNKGNFPGRFSGRQFSNSRSEMNVSTLELGDSALYLCASRETGGGYGYTFGSGTRLTVV.

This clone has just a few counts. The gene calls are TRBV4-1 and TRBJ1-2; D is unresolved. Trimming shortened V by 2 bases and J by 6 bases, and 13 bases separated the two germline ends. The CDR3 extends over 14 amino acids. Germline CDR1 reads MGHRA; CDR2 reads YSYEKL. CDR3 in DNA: TGCGCCAGCAGCCAACCCGGGAGAGGGCATGGCTACACCTTC. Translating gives CASSQPGRGHGYTF.

CDR3 in DNA: TGTGCCAGCAGTTTAATTGCGACGGTTTTGAGCGGGCTCAATGAGCAGTTCTTC. It codes for CASSLIATVLSGLNEQFF. The chain has TRBV27 and TRBJ2-1; the D gene is possibly TRBD2 (6 bases). With 2 bases removed from V and 6 bases from J, the gap between germline ends came to 23 bases. The length of the CDR3 is 18 residues. CDR1 MNHEY and CDR2 SMNVEV come from the germline V gene (reference sequence).